Each of the 30 T cell receptor beta chains below was sequenced from the same sample in a study of tumor and adjacent non-tumor tissue in lung cancer. A modified ARM-PCR protocol with three rounds of nested PCR amplified TCRbeta. MiXCR, applied by TCRdb to the multiplex PCR reads, yields one record per CDR3 protein. The sample lists around 86,000 distinct CDR3 sequences; approximately 72% were seen once. This sample's RNA came from whole unsorted tissue. The specimen was lung tumor tissue. The source is a woman in her forties with non-small cell lung cancer.

This clonotype occurred many times. The chain uses TRBV20-1 and TRBJ2-7; the D is unclear. V was cut by 4 bases and J by 3 bases, with 13 bases left in between. Germline V gives CDR1 DFQATT, CDR2 SNEGSKA (reference sequence). CDR3 size: 13 residues. For the CDR3, the DNA is TGCAGTGCTATTAGGAACCAGGACTACGAGCAGTACTTC. Protein: CSAIRNQDYEQYF.

This clonotype was counted a few times. One end of the junction varies from germline; a read error may be responsible. In DNA, the CDR3 is TGTGTCAGCAGCGGGAGCAGGGGGTTAGAGACTCAGTACTTC. Its translation is CVSSGSRGLETQYF. The J gene is TRBJ2-5, the V gene TRBV11-2, with a possible D match to TRBD2 (8 bases). There are 14 residues in the CDR3. Per germline, CDR1 SGHAT and CDR2 FQNNGV.

This clonotype turned up a few times. Given a much more abundant clone one base away, this may be a read error. The gene calls are TRBV5-1 and TRBJ2-7; 7 nucleotides align to TRBD1. The CDR3 has 13 residues. Germline V gives CDR1 SGHRS, CDR2 YFSETQ. The CDR3 DNA sequence: TGCGCCAGCAGCCCCGGGACAGTGGACGAGCAGTGCTTC. This gives the protein CASSPGTVDEQCF.

For this clonotype: An end of the junction does not agree with germline; a read error may underlie this. The rearrangement links TRBV7-8 to TRBJ2-1, with D tentatively TRBD1 (5 bases). Germline CDR1 SGHVS, CDR2 FQNEAQ. The CDR3 sequence is 16 residues long. The CDR3, as DNA: TGTGCCAGCACCTTATATCTGGGCGCAGGGTCGAATGAGAAGTTCTTC. Translated, it gives CASTLYLGAGSNEKFF.

This clonotype was seen a single time. Just one base apart from a much larger clone, this may be a read error. The chain couples TRBV28 to TRBJ1-5; D may be TRBD1 (6 bases). The CDR3 sequence is 18 residues long. Germline assignment: CDR1 MDHEN and CDR2 SYDVKM. V lost 1 base and J 4 bases, leaving 20 bases between the germline ends. The CDR3 is CASSLSRQARLLNQPQHF. The CDR3 DNA reads TGTGCCAGCAGTTTATCCCGACAGGCGAGGCTTTTAAATCAGCCCCAGCATTTT.

On this clonotype: The germline gene is not matched at one end of the junction; a read error may be the cause. CDR3 sequence (DNA): TGTGACAGCAACCCGAGACAGGGGGCCTACGAGCAGTACTTC. This translates into CDSNPRQGAYEQYF. This chain links TRBV11-2 with TRBJ2-7; 9 positions agree with TRBD1. This CDR3 is built from 14 residues. Germline CDR1 and CDR2: SGHAT and FQNNGV.

In DNA, the CDR3 is TGTGCCTGGAGTGTAAGGGACCGGCCCTCCGAGGAGCTGTTTTTT. Its protein is CAWSVRDRPSEELFF. This chain connects TRBV30 to TRBJ2-2; D possibly uses TRBD1 or TRBD2 (5 bases each). The V end lost 0 bases, the J end lost 10 bases, and 18 bases lay between the germline ends. Germline CDR1 GTSNPN, CDR2 SVGIG (reference sequence). The CDR3 totals 15 residues.

The rearrangement joins TRBV20-1 to TRBJ2-2, with D uncertain. The CDR3 spans 13 residues. V lost 3 bases and J lost 0, with 5 bases in between. Germline CDR1 is DFQATT and CDR2 is SNEGSKA (reference sequence). The CDR3 protein is CSASGSNTGELFF. The CDR3 nucleotides are TGCAGTGCTAGTGGTTCGAACACCGGGGAGCTGTTTTTT.

At least ten counts were recorded for this clonotype. This sequence joins TRBV6-5 and TRBJ2-7; D is ambiguous. The CDR3 contains 14 residues. Germline V gene sequence: CDR1 MNHEY, CDR2 SVGAGI. Trimming shortened V by 5 bases and J by 6 bases, and 17 bases separated the two germline ends. The CDR3 spells CASSPYRSASEQYF. Written as DNA, the CDR3 is TGTGCCAGCAGTCCCTACCGGTCTGCCTCCGAGCAGTACTTC.

Note on this clonotype: This clone may be a read error of a much larger clone one base away. V and J are TRBV11-1 and TRBJ2-7; D is unresolved. V was cut by 5 bases and J by 10 bases, with 18 bases left in between. Germline assignment: CDR1 SGHAT and CDR2 FQDESV (reference sequence). The CDR3 totals 13 residues. This CDR3 is CASSPGPMTEQYF. The CDR3 region has the DNA TGTGCCAGCAGCCCCGGCCCCATGACCGAACAGTACTTC.

To note about this clonotype: The junction departs from germline at one end; a sequencing error may be responsible. V is TRBV6-1 and J is TRBJ2-2; TRBD1 matches 10 bases. CDR1 and CDR2 (germline): MNHNS, SASEGT. The CDR3 sequence is 16 residues long. CDR3 loop: CASSTLGTGDTGELFF. CDR3 coding DNA: TGTGCCAGCAGTACACTCGGGACAGGGGACACCGGGGAGTTGTTTTTT.

A word on this clonotype: The junction and the germline gene differ at one end; a read error may be behind it. The chain is built from TRBV29-1 and TRBJ2-1; TRBD1 agrees at 8 bases. The CDR3 consists of 13 residues. From germline, CDR1 is SQVTM and CDR2 ANQGSEA. The CDR3 sequence is CSVRQGPGNEKFF. CDR3 coding DNA: TGCAGCGTTCGACAGGGGCCTGGCAATGAGAAGTTCTTC.

This chain links TRBV4-2 with TRBJ2-4, with D maybe TRBD1 (6 bases). This CDR3 has 18 residues. The V end lost 4 bases, the J end lost 16 bases, and 35 bases lay between the germline ends. The germline gives CDR1 LGHNA, CDR2 YNFKEQ. The CDR3 DNA follows: TGTGCCAGCAGCCCATCATGGACAGATAACGGAGCCAAAAACATTCGTTACTTC. Translated, it gives CASSPSWTDNGAKNIRYF.

CDR3 region: CASSERIAGGRGEYYF. The CDR3 DNA sequence: TGTGCCAGCAGTGAGAGAATAGCGGGAGGACGTGGCGAGTACTACTTC. This chain connects TRBV11-2 to TRBJ2-7, with 10 positions matching TRBD2. This CDR3 has 16 residues. Germline V gene sequence: CDR1 SGHAT, CDR2 FQNNGV. The V segment lost 6 bases and the J segment 13 bases; nucleotides outside the gene matches: 21. Full variable domain (outside the CDR3, taken from reference TRBV11-2 and TRBJ2-7): EAGVAQSPRYKIIEKRQSVAFWCNPISGHATLYWYQQILGQGPKLLIQFQNNGVVDDSQLPKDRFSAERLKGVDSTLKIQPAKLEDSAVYLCASSERIAGGRGEYYFGPGTRLTVT.

In the case of this clonotype: A junction end diverges from the germline sequence, so it may reflect a read error. V gene TRBV24-1 combines with J gene TRBJ2-2, with a tentative D call TRBD2 (5 bases). The CDR3 is 14 amino acids. Germline values: CDR1 KGHDR, CDR2 SFDVKD. The CDR3 coding sequence is TGTGCCACCAGTGATCCGGGGAACACCGGGAAGCTGTTTTTT. Translation gives CATSDPGNTGKLFF.

Concerning this clonotype: Mismatch with germline at one junction end may stem from a read error. The chain employs TRBV11-3 and TRBJ2-1, with a possible D match to TRBD2 (6 bases). CDR3 size: 14 residues. CDR1 and CDR2 (germline): SGHNT, YENEEA. The CDR3 reads CARSPGEWTDEQFF. The CDR3 DNA is TGTGCCAGGTCCCCGGGAGAGTGGACGGATGAGCAATTCTTC.

This clonotype was counted many times. The V call is TRBV7-9, the J call TRBJ1-5; D remains ambiguous. The CDR3 loop spans 13 amino acids. V was shortened by 2 bases and J by 6 bases, with 8 bases between the two germline ends. Per the germline V gene, CDR1 is SEHNR and CDR2 is FQNEAQ (reference sequence). CDR3 sequence reads: CASSLSLSQPQHF. The CDR3 bases are TGTGCCAGCAGCTTATCTCTCTCTCAGCCCCAGCATTTT. The variable domain in full, with the rest retrieved from reference TRBV7-9 and TRBJ1-5, is DTGVSQNPRHKITKRGQNVTFRCDPISEHNRLYWYRQTLGQGPEFLTYFQNEAQLEKSRLLSDRFSAERPKGSFSTLEIQRTEQGDSAMYLCASSLSLSQPQHFGDGTRLSIL.

As concerns this clonotype: An end of the junction differs from the germline gene, which may be a read error. The chain is built from TRBV5-4 and TRBJ1-1; TRBD1 aligns across 7 bases. CDR1 is SGHNT and CDR2 is YYREEE in the germline V gene (reference sequence). This CDR3 has 13 residues. The CDR3 sequence: CATSRDRNTEAFF. The CDR3 nucleotides are TGTGCCACCAGCAGGGACAGAAACACTGAAGCTTTCTTC.

This clonotype was seen just once. This may stem from a read error, because a much larger clone lies one nucleotide away. The V call is TRBV7-9, the J call TRBJ2-6, with a possible D match to TRBD1 (5 bases). The germline CDR1 and CDR2 sequences are SEHNR and FQNEAQ (reference sequence). The CDR3 is 14 residues long. The DNA of the CDR3 is TGTGCCAGCAGCGAAGGGGATGGGGCCGACGTCCTGACTTTC. It specifies CASSEGDGADVLTF.

Points on this clonotype: Germline is not matched at one junction end, which may reflect a read error. The gene calls are TRBV11-2 and TRBJ1-1, with D uncertain. The germline gives CDR1 SGHAT, CDR2 FQNNGV. This CDR3 has 12 residues. The CDR3: CVSSSRHSEAFF. The DNA for the CDR3 is TGTGTCAGCAGCTCGCGACATTCTGAAGCGTTCTTT.

Turning to this clonotype: The final CDR3 position lacks the conserved phenylalanine or tryptophan, pointing to a likely read error. The chain uses TRBV5-5 and TRBJ1-1; no reliable D call. The germline gives CDR1 SGHKS, CDR2 YYEKEE (reference sequence). The ends were cut back, 6 bases at V and 1 base at J, with 16 bases in the middle. The CDR3 totals 15 residues. The CDR3 loop is CASMRGHGGNTEAFL. The CDR3, as DNA: TGTGCCAGCATGAGAGGTCACGGAGGGAACACTGAAGCTTTCCTT.

This clonotype has ten or more counts. This rearrangement joins TRBV29-1 to TRBJ2-5; 16 bases line up with TRBD2. Unmatched junction bases numbered 4, after V lost 6 bases and J lost 9 bases. The germline V gene has CDR1 SQVTM and CDR2 ANQGSEA. CDR3 length: 13 amino acids. This chain's CDR3 is CSVAGTSGGAQYF. The DNA of the CDR3 is TGCAGCGTCGCAGGGACTAGCGGGGGGGCCCAGTACTTC.

A word on this clonotype: This CDR3 fails to terminate in the conserved phenylalanine or tryptophan, so it likely reflects a read error. This rearrangement joins TRBV29-1 to TRBJ1-2; D uncertain. This CDR3 region has 12 residues. Trimming removed 4 bases from V and 4 bases from J, with 10 bases in between. Germline V gene data show CDR1 as SQVTM and CDR2 as ANQGSEA. The CDR3 coding sequence is TGCAGCGTTGTAGAGGGAAGCTATGGCTACACCTTA. Protein sequence: CSVVEGSYGYTL.

As regards this clonotype: A read error may produce the germline difference seen at one junction end. The chain employs TRBV5-8 and TRBJ1-6; D is unresolved. Germline V CDR1 and CDR2: SGHTS, YDEGEE. The CDR3 loop spans 15 amino acids. In nucleotides, the CDR3 is TGTGCCAGGAGCTTCTTAGGAGGATCGAATTCACCCCTCCACTTT. Its translation: CARSFLGGSNSPLHF.

This clonotype was counted at least ten times. The rearrangement links TRBV5-6 to TRBJ1-1; D gene uncertain. V lost 0 bases, J lost 0 bases, and 6 bases lay in between. Germline CDR1 and CDR2: SGHDT and YYEEEE. The CDR3 spans 14 residues. The chain's CDR3 is CASSLGKMNTEAFF. In DNA, the CDR3 is TGTGCCAGCAGCTTGGGGAAGATGAACACTGAAGCTTTCTTT.

Worth noting for this clonotype: The junction departs from germline at one end; a sequencing error may be responsible. The chain links TRBV10-3 to TRBJ1-6; D gene uncertain. Germline V gives CDR1 ENHRY, CDR2 SYGVKD. The CDR3 has 13 residues. In DNA form, the CDR3 reads TGTGCCAACAGTGAGAGGAATCAGGAGGCCCTCCACTTT. Translation gives CANSERNQEALHF.

The chain links TRBV11-2 to TRBJ1-2, with a tentative D call TRBD1 (5 bases). The CDR3 is 13 residues long. Trimming took off 5 bases at V and 8 bases at J, with 15 bases between the two ends. Germline V gene lookup returns CDR1 SGHAT and CDR2 FQNNGV. CDR3 nucleotides: TGTGCCAGCAGCCATAACAGGCAGAGGGGCTACACCTTC. It translates to CASSHNRQRGYTF.

For this clonotype: This may be a read error, as it is one base from a much larger clone. V is TRBV29-1 and J is TRBJ2-7, with a possible D match to TRBD2 (6 bases). CDR1 is SQVTM and CDR2 is ANQGSEA in the germline V gene. V lost 7 bases and J 5 bases, leaving 18 bases between the germline ends. CDR3 size: 13 residues. As DNA, the CDR3 is TGCAGCGCGTTACTAACGGGAGTCGACGAGCAGTACTTC. As protein: CSALLTGVDEQYF.

This sequence joins TRBV11-1 and TRBJ2-1; 8 nucleotides match TRBD2. This CDR3 is 16 amino acids long. J lost 4 bases, V lost 6 bases, and 11 bases had no gene match. Germline V gene lookup returns CDR1 SGHAT and CDR2 FQDESV (reference sequence). The CDR3 DNA reads TGTGCCAGCAGATGGCAGAGCGTAGCGGGGTACAATGAGCAGTTCTTC. Residues: CASRWQSVAGYNEQFF.

Notes on this clonotype: This likely comes from a read error, as the CDR3 has no conserved phenylalanine or tryptophan at its end. V usage is TRBV24-1 and J usage is TRBJ2-7, with unresolved D. The CDR3 totals 14 residues. V lost 6 bases and J 4 bases, leaving 15 bases between the germline ends. CDR1 and CDR2 from the germline V gene are KGHDR and SFDVKD. CDR3 amino acids: CATSLGRAGYEQYC. Written as DNA, the CDR3 is TGTGCCACCAGTTTAGGAAGGGCCGGATACGAGCAGTACTGC.